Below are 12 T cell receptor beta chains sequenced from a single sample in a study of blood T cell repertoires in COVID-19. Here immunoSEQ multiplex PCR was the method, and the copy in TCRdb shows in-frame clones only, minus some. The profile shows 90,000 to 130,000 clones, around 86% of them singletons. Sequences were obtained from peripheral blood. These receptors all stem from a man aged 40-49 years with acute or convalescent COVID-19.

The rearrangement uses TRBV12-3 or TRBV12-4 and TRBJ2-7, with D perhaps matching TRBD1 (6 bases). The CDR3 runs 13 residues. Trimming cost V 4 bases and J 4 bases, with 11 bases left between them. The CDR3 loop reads CASSSLQGYEQYF. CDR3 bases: TGTGCCAGCAGTTCCTTACAGGGATACGAGCAGTACTTC.

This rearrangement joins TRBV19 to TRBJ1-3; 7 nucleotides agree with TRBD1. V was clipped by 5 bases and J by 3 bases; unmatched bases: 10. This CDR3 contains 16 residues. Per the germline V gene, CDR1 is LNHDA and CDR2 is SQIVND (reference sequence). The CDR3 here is CASSATGTVVGNTIYF. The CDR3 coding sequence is TGTGCCAGTAGTGCCACCGGGACAGTTGTTGGAAACACCATATATTTT. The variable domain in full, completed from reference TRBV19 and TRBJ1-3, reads DGGITQSPKYLFRKEGQNVTLSCEQNLNHDAMYWYRQDPGQGLRLIYYSQIVNDFQKGDIAEGYSVSREKKESFPLTVTSAQKNPTAFYLCASSATGTVVGNTIYFGEGSWLTVV.

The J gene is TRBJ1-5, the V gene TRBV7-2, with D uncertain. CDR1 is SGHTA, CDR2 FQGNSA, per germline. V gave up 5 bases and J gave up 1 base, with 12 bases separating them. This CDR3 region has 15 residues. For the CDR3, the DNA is TGTGCCAGCAGCCCCCAGGTCCAGAGCAATCAGCCCCAGCATTTT. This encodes CASSPQVQSNQPQHF.

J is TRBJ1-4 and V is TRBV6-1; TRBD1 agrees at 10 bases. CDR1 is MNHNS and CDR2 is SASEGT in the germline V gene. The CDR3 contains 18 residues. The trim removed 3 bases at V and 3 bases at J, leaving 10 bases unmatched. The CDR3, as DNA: TGTGCCAGCAGTGAGACCGGGACAGGGGAACTGGCTAATGAAAAACTGTTTTTT. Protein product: CASSETGTGELANEKLFF.

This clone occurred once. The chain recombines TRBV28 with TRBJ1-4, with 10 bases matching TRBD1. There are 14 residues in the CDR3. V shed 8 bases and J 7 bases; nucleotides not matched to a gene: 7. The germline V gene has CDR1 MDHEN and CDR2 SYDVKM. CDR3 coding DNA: TGTGCCAGCGGCAAAGACAGGGGGCGTGAAAAACTGTTTTTT. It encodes CASGKDRGREKLFF.

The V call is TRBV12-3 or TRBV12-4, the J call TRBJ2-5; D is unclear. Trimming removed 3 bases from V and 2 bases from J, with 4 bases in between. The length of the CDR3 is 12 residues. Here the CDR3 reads CASSLTQETQYF. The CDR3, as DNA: TGTGCCAGCAGTTTGACTCAAGAGACCCAGTACTTC.

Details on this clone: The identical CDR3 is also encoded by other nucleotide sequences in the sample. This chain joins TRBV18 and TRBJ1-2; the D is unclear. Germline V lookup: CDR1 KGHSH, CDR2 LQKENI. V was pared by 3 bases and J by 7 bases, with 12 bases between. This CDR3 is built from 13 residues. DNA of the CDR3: TGTGCCAGCTCACCCGATTCGTCGGTTGGCTACACCTTC. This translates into CASSPDSSVGYTF.

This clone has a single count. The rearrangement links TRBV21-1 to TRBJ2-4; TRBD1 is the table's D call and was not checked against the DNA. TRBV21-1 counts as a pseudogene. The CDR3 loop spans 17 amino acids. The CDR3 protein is CASPPGQGILAKNIQYF. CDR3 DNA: TGTGCCAGTCCTCCGGGACAGGGGATTTTAGCCAAAAACATTCAGTACTTC.

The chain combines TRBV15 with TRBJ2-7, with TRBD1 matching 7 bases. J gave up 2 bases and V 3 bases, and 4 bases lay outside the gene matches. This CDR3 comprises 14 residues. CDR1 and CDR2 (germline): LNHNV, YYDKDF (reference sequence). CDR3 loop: CATSSAGTAYEQYF. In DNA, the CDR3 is TGTGCCACCAGCAGTGCCGGGACAGCCTACGAGCAGTACTTC.

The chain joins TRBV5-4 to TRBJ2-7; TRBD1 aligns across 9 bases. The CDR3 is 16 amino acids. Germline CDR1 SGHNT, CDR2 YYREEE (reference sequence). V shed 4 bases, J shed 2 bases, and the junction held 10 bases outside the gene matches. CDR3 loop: CASSRTTQGAPYEQYF. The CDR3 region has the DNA TGTGCCAGCAGCAGAACCACACAGGGGGCCCCCTACGAGCAGTACTTC.

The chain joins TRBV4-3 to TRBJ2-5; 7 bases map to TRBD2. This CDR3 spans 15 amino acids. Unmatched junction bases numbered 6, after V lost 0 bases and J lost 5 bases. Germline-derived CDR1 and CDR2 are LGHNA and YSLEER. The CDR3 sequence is CASSQEGRGGETQYF. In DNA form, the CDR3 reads TGCGCCAGCAGCCAAGAAGGGCGGGGAGGGGAGACCCAGTACTTC.

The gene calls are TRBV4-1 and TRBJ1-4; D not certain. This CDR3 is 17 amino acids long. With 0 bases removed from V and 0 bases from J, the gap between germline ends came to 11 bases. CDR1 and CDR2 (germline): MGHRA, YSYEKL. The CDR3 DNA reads TGCGCCAGCAGCCAAGAGCCTCTGAGAACAACTAATGAAAAACTGTTTTTT. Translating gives CASSQEPLRTTNEKLFF.